Each of the 3 T cell receptor beta chains below was sequenced from the same sample in a study of shared clonotypes between healthy human individuals. Repertoires were generated with immunoSEQ multiplex PCR, while TCRdb's copy carries only in-frame clones and drops some. Counted here are roughly 2.2 million clones, about nine tenths occurring once; the ten biggest clones make up 0.37%. Sequencing was done on a sample of naive CD4+ T cells from PBMCs. Stated subset: CD45RA+ positively selected. The receptors here all came from a man aged 18 to 29 in good health. Some clones in this sample may be carry-over from other donors' samples.

The chain employs TRBV4-3 and TRBJ2-1, with 7 bases aligning to TRBD2. CDR1 is LGHNA and CDR2 is YSLEER in the germline V gene. CDR3 length: 17 residues. After removal of 4 bases from V and 0 bases from J, the junction contained 9 bases not matched to a gene. In DNA form, the CDR3 reads TGCGCCAGCAGCCTCTGGGGACGGACTAGCTCCTACAATGAGCAGTTCTTC. Its translation is CASSLWGRTSSYNEQFF.

The gene calls are TRBV18 and TRBJ2-1, with 8 bases identical to TRBD2. V shed 3 bases and J 8 bases; nucleotides not matched to a gene: 9. The CDR3 is made up of 15 amino acids. Germline-derived CDR1 and CDR2 are KGHSH and LQKENI. The CDR3 region is CASSPPSGSSDEQFF. The CDR3 DNA reads as TGTGCCAGCTCACCTCCCAGCGGGAGTTCGGATGAGCAGTTCTTC.

The genes are TRBV18 and TRBJ1-3; D remains ambiguous. Per germline, CDR1 KGHSH and CDR2 LQKENI. The germline V and J ends were trimmed by 4 bases and 0 bases, with 10 bases remaining between them. The CDR3 sequence is 15 residues long. In nucleotides, the CDR3 is TGTGCCAGCTCACTCAACATTGACTCTGGAAACACCATATATTTT. Its translation: CASSLNIDSGNTIYF.